The present T cell receptor (beta chain) was sequenced within a study of glioma-infiltrating T cells after dendritic cell vaccination (dated by TCRdb to 2016 to 2017). Context from the whole study: The cohort included around 15 glioblastoma patients drawn from Phase I and II dendritic cell vaccination trials, of whom 9 were newly diagnosed and 6 had recurrent disease. The vaccine was prepared from monocyte-derived dendritic cells that were cultured for about 7 days with IL-4 and GM-CSF and then pulsed overnight with autologous tumor lysate. Between the early 2000s and the early 2010s, the patients were given dendritic cell vaccination pulsed with autologous tumor lysate. Survival after dendritic cell vaccination was correlated with TCR sequencing metrics such as TIL content and the overlap between tumor and blood repertoires. Each patient was given three intradermal dendritic cell vaccine injections, spaced two weeks apart, in the arm below the axilla. Deep sequencing of TCR beta CDR3 regions was used to quantify tumor-infiltrating lymphocyte content and compare tumor and blood repertoires in dendritic cell-vaccinated glioblastoma patients. What the work shows at the level of the full study, not this receptor alone: The TCR overlap response model with three groups was called speculative and said to need prospective validation. After dendritic cell vaccination, a higher estimated pretreatment TIL content predicted longer time to progression and longer overall survival. The cohort was small and heterogeneous, with few patients having full blood and tumor sets and even fewer initial-recurrent tumor pairs. TCR clonality showed no direct relationship with survival, which suggests that a diverse polyclonal response may be important.

In regard to this clone: Its antigen is currently not known. One end of the junction is discordant with germline, which a read error may explain.

The immunoSEQ assay amplified TCRB CDR3 regions from approximately 2 micrograms of genomic DNA, or from all available DNA when less than that amount was available. Multiplex PCR used 60 forward primers for TCR V beta segments and 13 reverse primers for J beta segments. Synthetic control templates were spiked into each sample at limiting dilution to estimate reads per starting template. The Illumina HiSeq System generated 87 bp sequencing reads. Under the source paper's analysis protocol: PCR and sequencing errors were removed by a nearest neighbor algorithm that merged closely related sequences. TCR overlap was defined as the percentage of unique tumor TCR beta sequences that were also present in the same patient's peripheral blood. The immuneACCESS repertoire file appears here via TCRdb, limited to in-frame rearrangements. These files lack a portion of the clones; in checked studies, under half of the deficit traces to unresolved V genes, and the cause of the others is not known. That table gives V, J and clone size, and the DNA gave D and trimming. This sample has tens of thousands of clones in its table, and over 75% of those were observed once. The ten largest clones capture 2% to 2.5% of the sample.

Counted from cysteine to phenylalanine, this CDR3 has 15 amino acids. Only CDR3 DNA is held: 45 bases, read in frame from base 1. CDR1 and CDR2, per the germline V gene, are LGHNA and YNFKEQ. Read against the paper, the sample's time point label means: after dendritic cell vaccination, including at tumor progression/relapse. To be selected, patients needed enough residual fresh-frozen tumor tissue and more than two years of available survival data. Molecular status otherwise varied across the glioblastoma patients, but none of them carried an isocitrate dehydrogenase mutation. PBMC were collected before vaccination, two weeks after the third vaccination, and at tumor progression when it occurred. The Qiagen DNeasy Blood extraction Kit was used to extract genomic DNA.

This specimen was blood, taken after dendritic cell vaccination. This receptor was obtained from a human donor with glioblastoma. The V and J segments used are TRBV4-2 and TRBJ2-1, with 10 central nucleotides matching TRBD2. The CDR3 has the sequence CASSQGLAGDNGQFF. DNA sequence: TGTGCCAGCAGCCAAGGGCTAGCGGGGGACAATGGGCAGTTCTTC.